This entry lists 3 T cell receptor beta chains sequenced from one sample in a study of blood T cell repertoires in COVID-19. Repertoires were generated with immunoSEQ multiplex PCR, while TCRdb's copy carries only in-frame clones and drops some. The top ten clones hold about 12% of a sample with fewer than 350,000 clones, 70% to 90% of them seen once. The sequenced sample consisted of peripheral blood. These receptors were obtained from a woman between 25 and 40 years old with COVID-19, enrolled during active disease.

This chain links TRBV10-1 with TRBJ1-1, with a possible D match to TRBD1 (6 bases). The CDR3 extends over 13 amino acids. V lost 6 bases, J lost 3 bases, and 11 bases lay in between. Germline V gives CDR1 WNHNN, CDR2 SYGVQD (reference sequence). CDR3 loop: CASSYREYTEAFF. The CDR3 DNA reads TGCGCCAGCAGCTACAGGGAGTACACTGAAGCTTTCTTT.

The V call is TRBV11-2, the J call TRBJ2-2, with a weak D call TRBD2 (5 bases). CDR3 length: 15 residues. The germline V gene has CDR1 SGHAT and CDR2 FQNNGV. Between the trimmed V and J ends, which lost 5 bases and 1 base, there was a span of 11 bases. In DNA, the CDR3 is TGTGCCAGCAGCATGTATGAGGGGAACACCGGGGAGCTGTTTTTT. It codes for CASSMYEGNTGELFF. The variable domain in full, with the rest retrieved from reference TRBV11-2 and TRBJ2-2, is EAGVAQSPRYKIIEKRQSVAFWCNPISGHATLYWYQQILGQGPKLLIQFQNNGVVDDSQLPKDRFSAERLKGVDSTLKIQPAKLEDSAVYLCASSMYEGNTGELFFGEGSRLTVL.

The rearrangement uses TRBV7-6 and TRBJ2-5, with 8 bases that match TRBD2. Germline CDR1 is SGHVS and CDR2 is FNYEAQ. Trimming removed 0 bases from V and 5 bases from J; junction bases left unmatched: 11. The CDR3 length is 17 residues. The CDR3 bases are TGTGCCAGCAGCTTAGCGCCTAGCGGGCTAACGCAGGAGACCCAGTACTTC. This codes for CASSLAPSGLTQETQYF.